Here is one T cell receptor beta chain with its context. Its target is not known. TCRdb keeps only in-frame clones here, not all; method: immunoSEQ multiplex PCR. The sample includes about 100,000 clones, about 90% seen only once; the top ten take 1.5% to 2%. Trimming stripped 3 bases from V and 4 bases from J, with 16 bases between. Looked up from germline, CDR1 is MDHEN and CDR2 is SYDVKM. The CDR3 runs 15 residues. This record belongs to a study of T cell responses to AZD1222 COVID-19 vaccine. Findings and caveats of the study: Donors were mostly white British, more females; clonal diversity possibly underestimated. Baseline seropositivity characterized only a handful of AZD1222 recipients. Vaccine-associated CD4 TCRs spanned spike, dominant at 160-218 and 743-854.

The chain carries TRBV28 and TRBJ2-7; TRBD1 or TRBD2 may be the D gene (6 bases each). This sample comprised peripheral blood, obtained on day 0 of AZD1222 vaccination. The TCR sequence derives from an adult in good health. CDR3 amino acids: CASSFRQRRGYEQYF. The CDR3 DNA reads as TGTGCCAGCAGTTTTAGGCAGCGGAGGGGGTACGAGCAGTACTTC.